Listed below are T cell receptor beta chains from one sample, sequenced in a study of shared clonotypes between healthy human individuals. Measured with immunoSEQ multiplex PCR; TCRdb has only the in-frame clones, and not every one. The data show 470,000 or so clones, with approximately 78% seen just once and 12% held by the top ten. The specimen was PBMCs. The receptors here all came from a woman aged 40 to 50 in good health. Some clones in this sample may be carry-over from other donors' samples. Each CDR3 is given with its conserved first and last residue. The D gene is left open where the match is weak. Not every row has a clone size; where given, it reads once, few, many or a size class.

j_call v_call d_call clone_size cdr3_nt cdr3_aa
TRBJ2-7 TRBV10-3 TRBD2 once TGTGTCATCAGTGAGGGGACTAGCGGGTTGTACGAGCAGTACTTC CVISEGTSGLYEQYF
TRBJ1-4 TRBV9 TRBD1 . TGTGCCAGCAGCTCCTCTAAGGCAGGGGGAGGTAGAGAAAAACTGTTTTTT CASSSSKAGGGREKLFF
TRBJ1-5 TRBV2 TRBD1 . TGTGCCAGCAGTGTTCTGGGACAGATTGGTCAGCCCCAGCATTTT CASSVLGQIGQPQHF
TRBJ2-7 TRBV28 . . TGTGCCAGCAGTGCCATTACAGTAAGGCAGTACTTC CASSAITVRQYF
TRBJ1-3 TRBV7-2 TRBD1 . TGTGCCAGCAGCTTGCCCGGGACAGGGGGTGCCCCCTCTGGAAACACCATATATTTT CASSLPGTGGAPSGNTIYF
TRBJ2-3 TRBV2 TRBD1 . TGTGCCAGCAGTGAAGACAGGGGGTCGGGGGATACGCAGTATTTT CASSEDRGSGDTQYF
TRBJ1-1 TRBV11-2 . . TGTGCCAGCAGCTTAGAAGGGTATGCTGAAGCTTTCTTT CASSLEGYAEAFF
TRBJ2-7 TRBV5-1 . . TGCGCCAGCAGCTTGGCCCGCGGCGGCGAGCAGTACTTC CASSLARGGEQYF
TRBJ2-7 TRBV30 . . TGTGCCTGGAGTGTACCCCTTCGGTCCTACGAGCAGTACTTC CAWSVPLRSYEQYF
TRBJ1-1 TRBV9 . few TGTGCCAGCAGCGTAGTTCGGGGGCGGGACACTGAAGCTTTCTTT CASSVVRGRDTEAFF
TRBJ1-2 TRBV9 . . TGTGCCAGCAGCCAAGTTCCCGGGACCTACTATGGCTACACCTTC CASSQVPGTYYGYTF
TRBJ2-6 TRBV4-1 . . TGCGCCAGCAGCCAAGGTGGCTCTGGGGCCAACGTCCTGACTTTC CASSQGGSGANVLTF
TRBJ2-5 TRBV5-6 TRBD1 . TGTGCCAGCAGCCTACTCCTGACAGGGAAAGAGACCCAGTACTTC CASSLLLTGKETQYF
TRBJ1-5 TRBV4-1 . once TGCGCCAGCAGCCAACCCGCTGCCGGGTTAGGTCAGCCTCAGCATTTT CASSQPAAGLGQPQHF
TRBJ2-7 TRBV28 TRBD1 once TGTGCCAGCAGTCCCGAGGACAGGGGCTACGAGCAGTACTTC CASSPEDRGYEQYF
TRBJ2-4 TRBV6-1 . . TGTGCCAGCCTTTATGAGGCCAAAAACATTCAGTACTTC CASLYEAKNIQYF
TRBJ2-2 TRBV18 . . TGTGCCAGCTCACCAGAGTATCTAGGCCCCGCCGGCGGGGAGCTGTTTTTT CASSPEYLGPAGGELFF
TRBJ2-7 TRBV5-4 . . TGTGCCAGCAGCCGCAGGGACACGAGCTACGAGCAGTACTTC CASSRRDTSYEQYF
TRBJ2-7 TRBV15 TRBD2 . TGTGCCACCAGCAGAGACCCTAGCGGGAGCGTTTCTTACGAGCAGTACTTC CATSRDPSGSVSYEQYF
TRBJ2-2 TRBV6-1 TRBD2 once TGTGCCAGCAGTGATCGCCGGGGGGGCACCGGGGAGCTGTTTTTT CASSDRRGGTGELFF
TRBJ1-4 TRBV18 . once TGTGCCAGCTCACCACGGGTAGGCAAGACAACTAATGAAAAACTGTTTTTT CASSPRVGKTTNEKLFF
TRBJ1-1 TRBV2 TRBD1 . TGTGCCAGCAGTGAACTAGGGGACAGTTGGGCTTTCTTT CASSELGDSWAFF
TRBJ2-3 TRBV5-4 . . TGTGCCAGCAGCTTGAGGCCGTTGGCAGATACGCAGTATTTT CASSLRPLADTQYF
TRBJ2-6 TRBV10-2 . few TGCGCCAGCAGTGAGAACTCTGGGGCCAACGTCCTGACTTTC CASSENSGANVLTF
TRBJ2-1 TRBV5-6 TRBD2 . TGTGCCAGCAGGTTACTAGCGGGGGCCTACAATGAGCAGTTCTTC CASRLLAGAYNEQFF
TRBJ2-5 TRBV14 TRBD2 . TGTGCCAGCAGCCAAGTTGGGGGGGGACAAGAGACCCAGTACTTC CASSQVGGGQETQYF